One sample yielded the 22 T cell receptor beta chains listed below, sequenced in a study of early T cells in non-severe SARS-CoV-2 infection. TCRdb called the 5' RACE reads again in MiXCR, with one record for every CDR3 protein. The sample lists about 84,000 distinct CDR3 sequences, about 12% occurring once. The sequenced sample was whole blood. The receptors were sampled from an adult who was a healthcare worker with PCR-confirmed SARS-CoV-2 infection or an uninfected control (not recorded which).

Many counts were recorded for this clonotype. V is TRBV3-1 and J is TRBJ1-1; D ambiguous. Germline V gene data show CDR1 as LGHDT and CDR2 as YNNKEL (reference sequence). The CDR3 runs 13 residues. The V gene lost 1 base and the J gene lost 1 base, with 4 bases spanning the gap. The CDR3, as DNA: TGTGCCAGCAGCCAAGTGCGGAACACTGAAGCTTTCTTT. Its protein product is CASSQVRNTEAFF.

This clonotype came up a few times. The chain is built from TRBV29-1 and TRBJ2-7; 8 bases agree with TRBD1. V gave up 3 bases and J gave up 9 bases; unmatched junction bases: 4. The CDR3 has 11 amino acids. Germline V gene lookup returns CDR1 SQVTM and CDR2 ANQGSEA. The CDR3 loop is CSVERTGSQYF. DNA of the CDR3: TGCAGCGTTGAGCGGACAGGGTCGCAGTACTTC.

This clonotype was picked up a small number of times. The CDR3 spells CASSPHRGTDTQYF. CDR3 sequence (DNA): TGTGCCAGCTCACCCCACAGGGGGACAGATACGCAGTATTTT. V and J are TRBV18 and TRBJ2-3, with TRBD1 identical over 8 bases. This CDR3 contains 14 residues. The germline V gene has CDR1 KGHSH and CDR2 LQKENI. Trimming at V came to 3 bases and at J to 3 bases, leaving 2 bases not matched to a gene. The variable domain in full, with the rest retrieved from reference TRBV18 and TRBJ2-3, is NAGVMQNPRHLVRRRGQEARLRCSPMKGHSHVYWYRQLPEEGLKFMVYLQKENIIDESGMPKERFSAEFPKEGPSILRIQQVVRGDSAAYFCASSPHRGTDTQYFGPGTRLTVL.

V and J are TRBV10-2 and TRBJ1-2, with 7 bases matching TRBD1. The CDR3 is 13 residues long. The junction had 9 bases not matched to a gene; V was cut back by 6 bases and J by 8 bases. CDR1 and CDR2 (germline): WSHSY, SAAADI. The CDR3 DNA follows: TGCGCCAGCAGAGACACAGGGGAAGGGGGCTACACCTTC. Protein: CASRDTGEGGYTF.

The chain links TRBV6-2 or TRBV6-3 to TRBJ2-4; D is tentatively TRBD1 or TRBD2 (5 bases each). V was clipped by 0 bases and J by 1 base, with 10 bases between them. CDR3 length equals 16 residues. Germline V gene sequence: CDR1 MNHEY, CDR2 SVGEGT. CDR3 DNA: TGTGCCAGCAGTTACTCGTCCTGGGGGGCCAAAAACATTCAGTACTTC. Translating it yields CASSYSSWGAKNIQYF.

The CDR3 reads CASSTLTGSLSYEQYF. CDR3 DNA: TGTGCCAGCAGTACTTTGACAGGGTCCCTTTCCTACGAGCAGTACTTC. The chain is built from TRBV5-5 and TRBJ2-7, with TRBD1 matching 7 bases. The CDR3 runs to 16 residues. The germline CDR1 and CDR2 sequences are SGHKS and YYEKEE (reference sequence). The ends lost 5 bases at V and 1 base at J; junction bases unmatched: 12.

This clonotype was seen many times. The chain combines TRBV11-2 with TRBJ2-1, with no clear D. V gave up 5 bases and J gave up 6 bases, with 14 bases separating them. Germline V gene data show CDR1 as SGHAT and CDR2 as FQNNGV. This CDR3 region has 14 residues. CDR3 region: CASSTIRTGNEQFF. CDR3 DNA: TGTGCCAGCAGCACCATCAGGACGGGCAATGAGCAGTTCTTC. Complete variable domain (other parts from reference TRBV11-2 and TRBJ2-1): EAGVAQSPRYKIIEKRQSVAFWCNPISGHATLYWYQQILGQGPKLLIQFQNNGVVDDSQLPKDRFSAERLKGVDSTLKIQPAKLEDSAVYLCASSTIRTGNEQFFGPGTRLTVL.

This clonotype appeared a few times. J is TRBJ2-1 and V is TRBV7-3; possibly TRBD2 for D (6 bases). From germline, CDR1 is SGHTA and CDR2 FQGTGA. V lost 5 bases and J lost 9, with 14 bases in between. The CDR3 covers 13 residues. CDR3 protein: CASSQASEGEQFF. Here the CDR3 DNA reads TGTGCCAGCAGCCAAGCTAGCGAGGGTGAGCAGTTCTTC.

This clonotype was seen ten or more times. The V gene is TRBV6-5, the J gene TRBJ2-3; TRBD2 is a possible D gene (5 bases). Looked up from germline, CDR1 is MNHEY and CDR2 is SVGAGI. Trimming took off 7 bases at V and 1 base at J, with 18 bases between the two ends. The CDR3 totals 16 residues. In nucleotides, the CDR3 is TGTGCCAGCACCTCGGGCGGGCTTTGGGGCACAGATACGCAGTATTTT. It codes for CASTSGGLWGTDTQYF.

In DNA, the CDR3 is TGCAGCGTTGAGATCGGAGAGTACGAGCAGTACTTC. Protein sequence: CSVEIGEYEQYF. The chain has TRBV29-1 and TRBJ2-7; no firm D call. CDR3 length equals 12 residues. Looked up from germline, CDR1 is SQVTM and CDR2 is ANQGSEA. The V and J ends lost 3 bases and 4 bases respectively, with 10 bases between them.

The rearrangement joins TRBV3-1 to TRBJ2-7, with a tentative D call TRBD1 (6 bases). Trimming took 4 bases from V and 7 from J, leaving 17 bases between them. Per germline, CDR1 LGHDT and CDR2 YNNKEL (reference sequence). This CDR3 has 14 amino acids. The CDR3 DNA reads as TGTGCCAGCAGCCGCCGGACAGCCCCGGGGGAGCAGTACTTC. It encodes CASSRRTAPGEQYF.

In this sample, this clonotype turned up a few times. V is TRBV27 and J is TRBJ1-5; D is possibly TRBD1 (6 bases). Germline V lookup: CDR1 MNHEY, CDR2 SMNVEV (reference sequence). Deletions cut 6 bases from V and 1 base from J, with 22 bases between. The CDR3 consists of 18 residues. The CDR3 sequence is CASSTISPAQGSNQPQHF. The CDR3 DNA reads as TGTGCCAGCAGCACTATTTCCCCGGCCCAGGGGAGCAATCAGCCCCAGCATTTT.

This clonotype was picked up a small number of times. The chain couples TRBV28 to TRBJ2-1; the match to TRBD1 covers 8 bases. Germline V gene sequence: CDR1 MDHEN, CDR2 SYDVKM. The J segment lost 8 bases and the V segment lost 3 bases, leaving 6 bases of the junction unmatched. The CDR3 length is 14 residues. The CDR3 sequence: CASSFRQGADEQFF. CDR3 DNA: TGTGCCAGCAGTTTTCGGCAGGGGGCGGATGAGCAGTTCTTC.

The sample holds many counts of this clonotype. The gene calls are TRBV4-1 and TRBJ2-5; no reliable D call. V was cut by 4 bases and J by 4 bases, with 13 bases left in between. The CDR3 is 14 amino acids. Germline CDR1 reads MGHRA; CDR2 reads YSYEKL. CDR3 loop: CASSPFLGRETQYF. In DNA, the CDR3 is TGCGCCAGCAGCCCGTTCCTAGGGCGAGAGACCCAGTACTTC.

The chain links TRBV20-1 to TRBJ2-3; possibly TRBD1 for D (5 bases). The V end was cut by 5 bases, the J end by 4 bases, with 16 bases between. This CDR3 spans 14 amino acids. Germline V gene data show CDR1 as DFQATT and CDR2 as SNEGSKA (reference sequence). CDR3 sequence: CSALQVQSADTQYF. The CDR3 DNA sequence: TGCAGTGCTCTACAGGTCCAGTCTGCAGATACGCAGTATTTT.

This clonotype was seen ten or more times. The rearrangement uses TRBV4-2 and TRBJ2-3; D is possibly TRBD2 (5 bases). V was shortened by 0 bases and J by 1 base, with 11 bases between the two germline ends. The CDR3 sequence is 16 residues long. The germline V gene encodes CDR1 LGHNA and CDR2 YNFKEQ. DNA for the CDR3: TGTGCCAGCAGCCAAGAAGCTAGCCCCCGCACAGATACGCAGTATTTT. The encoded protein is CASSQEASPRTDTQYF.

This clonotype was observed at least ten times. The V call is TRBV28, the J call TRBJ2-3, with D perhaps TRBD2 (6 bases). CDR3 length equals 14 residues. Trimming stripped 5 bases from V and 2 bases from J, with 11 bases between. Germline CDR1 is MDHEN and CDR2 is SYDVKM. In DNA, the CDR3 is TGTGCCAGCAGTCCGGGACTTCACACAGATACGCAGTATTTT. This codes for CASSPGLHTDTQYF.

In its sample, this clonotype was seen many times. The chain is built from TRBV7-8 and TRBJ2-7; D possibly corresponds to TRBD1 (6 bases). The CDR3 is made up of 12 amino acids. Germline V gene lookup returns CDR1 SGHVS and CDR2 FQNEAQ. The V end lost 5 bases, the J end lost 6 bases, and 11 bases lay between the germline ends. The CDR3 spells CASSPPGVEQYF. For the CDR3, the DNA is TGTGCCAGCAGCCCGCCAGGGGTCGAGCAGTACTTC.

In this sample, this clonotype turned up many times. This sequence joins TRBV7-9 and TRBJ1-3; D gene ambiguous. The V gene's germline CDR1 is SEHNR and CDR2 FQNEAQ (reference sequence). The CDR3 extends over 16 amino acids. V was pared by 5 bases and J by 1 base, with 15 bases between. The CDR3 nucleotides read TGTGCCAGCAGCCGCCTGGGCAGCCCATCTGGAAACACCATATATTTT. This translates into CASSRLGSPSGNTIYF.

V usage is TRBV7-2 and J usage is TRBJ2-2; D unresolved. This CDR3 is built from 15 residues. V was cut by 4 bases and J by 5 bases, with 14 bases left in between. CDR1 is SGHTA and CDR2 is FQGNSA in the germline V gene. Here the CDR3 reads CASSSEGPRTGELFF. CDR3 sequence (DNA): TGTGCCAGCAGCTCCGAAGGCCCTCGGACCGGGGAGCTGTTTTTT.

This clonotype was observed many times. This chain connects TRBV12-3 or TRBV12-4 to TRBJ1-2; maybe TRBD1 (6 bases). This CDR3 is 12 amino acids long. V gave up 8 bases and J gave up 4 bases, with 11 bases separating them. The CDR3 loop reads CASQGGSYGYTF. As DNA, the CDR3 is TGTGCCAGCCAAGGGGGGAGCTATGGCTACACCTTC.

The chain joins TRBV29-1 to TRBJ2-7; TRBD1 matches at 7 bases. The CDR3 has 15 residues. CDR1 SQVTM and CDR2 ANQGSEA come from the germline V gene. Trimming at V came to 5 bases and at J to 3 bases, leaving 13 bases not matched to a gene. CDR3: CSVQRPLGQNYEQYF. The CDR3 coding sequence is TGCAGCGTTCAACGCCCCCTGGGACAGAACTACGAGCAGTACTTC.